Below, 9 T cell receptor beta chains from the same sample are listed, as sequenced in a study of T cell responses to AZD1222 COVID-19 vaccine. Assay used: immunoSEQ multiplex PCR; TCRdb lists only in-frame clones, some missing. The sample carries about 120,000 clones, 80% to 95% recorded once. The starting material was peripheral blood, obtained on day 0 of MenACWY control vaccination. These TCRs come from an adult in good health.

The V and J genes are TRBV6-5 and TRBJ1-2, with 7 bases lining up with TRBD1. The CDR3 totals 14 residues. Germline V gene lookup returns CDR1 MNHEY and CDR2 SVGAGI. With 6 bases clipped from V and 7 bases from J, the junction kept 11 bases outside the gene matches. CDR3: CASRNTPGGLGYTF. CDR3 DNA sequence: TGTGCCAGCAGGAATACCCCAGGGGGGCTTGGCTACACCTTC.

The chain couples TRBV6-2 or TRBV6-3 to TRBJ2-2; 8 bases are shared with TRBD1. The V gene end was trimmed by 6 bases and the J gene end by 3 bases; junction bases not matched to a gene: 6. In germline, CDR1 is MNHEY, CDR2 SVGEGT. CDR3 length equals 15 residues. The CDR3 DNA sequence: TGTGCCAGCAGCCGCCAGGGGGCGGACACCGGGGAGCTGTTTTTT. Protein product: CASSRQGADTGELFF.

The rearrangement joins TRBV12-3 or TRBV12-4 to TRBJ1-1, with D uncertain. The germline V and J ends were trimmed by 4 bases and 7 bases, with 10 bases remaining between them. The CDR3 spans 12 residues. CDR3 protein: CASSSVGNEAFF. In DNA, the CDR3 is TGTGCCAGCAGTTCCGTGGGGAATGAAGCTTTCTTT.

The gene calls are TRBV7-2 and TRBJ1-4; TRBD1 agrees at 9 bases. V gave up 0 bases and J gave up 7 bases; unmatched junction bases: 3. The CDR3 is 15 residues long. Germline CDR1 and CDR2: SGHTA and FQGNSA. CDR3 sequence reads: CASSLALDRGEKLFF. In nucleotides, the CDR3 is TGTGCCAGCAGCTTAGCTCTGGACAGGGGTGAAAAACTGTTTTTT. Using reference TRBV7-2 and TRBJ1-4 for the parts outside the CDR3, the full variable domain is GAGVSQSPSNKVTEKGKDVELRCDPISGHTALYWYRQSLGQGLEFLIYFQGNSAPDKSGLPSDRFSAERTGGSVSTLTIQRTQQEDSAVYLCASSLALDRGEKLFFGSGTQLSVL.

Notes on this clone: This specimen includes other DNA sequences encoding the same CDR3. The chain carries TRBV12-3 or TRBV12-4 and TRBJ2-2, with D unresolved. The CDR3 contains 13 residues. V was pared by 5 bases and J by 4 bases, with 8 bases between. In DNA form, the CDR3 reads TGTGCCAGCAGTCGCAGTCTCACCGGGGAGCTGTTTTTT. Residues: CASSRSLTGELFF.

The chain uses TRBV9 and TRBJ2-1; TRBD2 agrees at 9 bases. CDR1 and CDR2 from the germline V gene are SGDLS and YYNGEE. This CDR3 contains 15 residues. V lost 4 bases to trimming and J lost 9 bases; unmatched junction nucleotides: 11. The CDR3 protein is CASSSKGLAGSEQFF. CDR3 in DNA: TGTGCCAGCAGCTCAAAGGGACTAGCTGGGTCTGAGCAGTTCTTC. Filled out from reference TRBV9 and TRBJ2-1, the complete variable domain reads DSGVTQTPKHLITATGQRVTLRCSPRSGDLSVYWYQQSLDQGLQFLIQYYNGEERAKGNILERFSAQQFPDLHSELNLSSLELGDSALYFCASSSKGLAGSEQFFGPGTRLTVL.

The chain joins TRBV11-3 to TRBJ2-1, with a possible D match to TRBD1 (6 bases). Trimming removed 4 bases at V and 7 bases at J, with 14 bases between. CDR3 length equals 14 residues. CDR1 and CDR2 from the germline V gene are SGHNT and YENEEA. CDR3 DNA: TGTGCCAGCAGCTCATATGGCAGGGGTAATGAGCAGTTCTTC. Encoded protein: CASSSYGRGNEQFF.

The chain combines TRBV9 with TRBJ2-1; 7 positions agree with TRBD2. CDR1 and CDR2 (germline): SGDLS, YYNGEE. J gave up 8 bases and V 3 bases, and 8 bases lay outside the gene matches. The CDR3 has 14 amino acids. DNA of the CDR3: TGTGCCAGCAGCGCGCTGGTGGGAGGGGATGAGCAGTTCTTC. Translating gives CASSALVGGDEQFF.

V gene TRBV23-1 combines with J gene TRBJ2-2; the D gene is possibly TRBD2 (5 bases). TRBV23-1 belongs to the ORF category, with a function that is uncertain. This CDR3 is built from 17 residues. V gave up 1 base and J gave up 1 base, with 13 bases separating them. CDR3: CASSQCPVGENTGELFF. For the CDR3, the DNA is TGCGCCAGCAGTCAATGCCCGGTGGGAGAGAACACCGGGGAGCTGTTTTTT.